This is a list of T cell receptor beta chains from one sample in a study of blood T cell repertoires in COVID-19. Profiling relied on immunoSEQ multiplex PCR, and the TCRdb table lists in-frame clones only, not all of them. The sample consists of some 700,000 clones, over 80% of them appearing once. Sequencing input: peripheral blood. The receptors originated from a woman younger than 35 with acute or convalescent COVID-19. CDR3s include the opening cysteine and the closing phenylalanine or tryptophan. D genes are given only for firm matches. The listing skips clone size in some rows; elsewhere it reads once, few, many or a size class.

j_call d_call v_call clone_size cdr3_nt cdr3_aa
TRBJ2-7 - TRBV18 - TGTGCCAGCTTAACAACCCAGGCCGGGAGCGAGCAGTACTTC CASLTTQAGSEQYF
TRBJ1-1 - TRBV29-1 - TGCAGCGTTGAAGTCGGGTATGAAGCTTTCTTT CSVEVGYEAFF
TRBJ1-1 TRBD1 TRBV24-1 - TGTGCCACCAGTGACTCCCCGGGGACAGGAGGCACTGAAGCTTTCTTT CATSDSPGTGGTEAFF
TRBJ2-5 TRBD2 TRBV5-1 - TGCGCCAGCAGCTTGGCAGGTCTAGCGGGGGGCATAGAGACCCAGTACTTC CASSLAGLAGGIETQYF
TRBJ1-2 TRBD1 TRBV19 - TGTGCCAGTAGTTCCCAGACAGGGGCACGGACTGGCTACACCTTC CASSSQTGARTGYTF
TRBJ1-2 - TRBV3-1/TRBV3-2 - TGTGCCAGCAGCCTGCGCGTTCTCAATAGTTATGGCTACACCTTC CASSLRVLNSYGYTF
TRBJ2-3 TRBD2 TRBV7-2 - TGTGCCAGCAGCTTTTTTAGCGGGGGGCTTGTAGATACGCAGTATTTT CASSFFSGGLVDTQYF
TRBJ1-3 TRBD1 TRBV7-2 - TGTGCCAGCAGCCCCGACAGGGGGTATGGAAACACCATATATTTT CASSPDRGYGNTIYF
TRBJ1-1 - TRBV13 - TGTGCCAGCATCGCTGGACGGTCGGGGACTGAAGCTTTCTTT CASIAGRSGTEAFF
TRBJ1-3 - TRBV2 - TGTGCCAGCACCGAACCCCGTAGCGGAAACACCATATATTTT CASTEPRSGNTIYF
TRBJ2-7 - TRBV4-3 - TGCGCCAGCAGCCAAGATCGACTCACCGAGCAGTACTTC CASSQDRLTEQYF
TRBJ2-3 - TRBV24-1 - TGTGCCACCAGTGATTTGACAGGATTCACAGATACGCAGTATTTT CATSDLTGFTDTQYF
TRBJ1-5 - TRBV30 - TGTGCCTGGAGTGATGGGGGCTGGTCTGGCAATCAGCCCCAGCATTTT CAWSDGGWSGNQPQHF
TRBJ1-2 TRBD1 TRBV24-1 - TGTGCCACCAGTGATCAGGGGGTATCGGGCTACACCTTC CATSDQGVSGYTF
TRBJ1-6 - TRBV6-5 - TGTGCCAGCAAAAGGAGCTCCTATAATTCACCCCTCCACTTT CASKRSSYNSPLHF
TRBJ1-6 - TRBV21-1 - TGTGCCAGCAGCAATGAGCGGGGGGATTATAATTCACCCCTCCACTTT CASSNERGDYNSPLHF
TRBJ1-1 - TRBV5-6 - TGTGCCAGCAGCTTATCCCTCGGTGAAGCTTTCTTT CASSLSLGEAFF
TRBJ1-1 - TRBV7-8 - TGTGCCAGCAGCAAGTCCCAGGGCGCCTCCGTCTTTGAAGCTTTCTTT CASSKSQGASVFEAFF
TRBJ1-2 TRBD1 TRBV12-3/TRBV12-4 - TGTGCCAGCAGTTTGGACAGGGGGACTGGCTACACCTTC CASSLDRGTGYTF
TRBJ2-1 TRBD2 TRBV24-1 - TGTGCCACCAGTGATCCTCCAGGCGGGGGGGCCGACAATGAGCAGTTCTTC CATSDPPGGGADNEQFF
TRBJ1-4 - TRBV27 - TGTGCCAGCGCCTATACGTTCCCAACTAATGAAAAACTGTTTTTT CASAYTFPTNEKLFF
TRBJ1-5 - TRBV9 - TGTGCCAGCAGCGTAGGATGGGGAGGGGGCAATCAGCCCCAGCATTTT CASSVGWGGGNQPQHF
TRBJ1-2 - TRBV9 - TGTGCCAGCAGCGTAGAGGAGGGGTACTATGGCTACACCTTC CASSVEEGYYGYTF
TRBJ1-3 TRBD1 TRBV5-1 - TGCGCCAGCGGGGGGACAGTCTCTGGAAACACCATATATTTT CASGGTVSGNTIYF
TRBJ1-1 TRBD1 TRBV27 once TGTGCCAGCAGCATTACTCAGGGGGCCACTGAAGCTTTCTTT CASSITQGATEAFF
TRBJ1-4 - TRBV7-6 - TGTGCCAGCAGCTTAGGACATTCAACTAATGAAAAACTGTTTTTT CASSLGHSTNEKLFF
TRBJ1-3 - TRBV9 - TGTGCCAGCAGCCAGGACAGATTCGATGGAAACACCATATATTTT CASSQDRFDGNTIYF
TRBJ1-5 - TRBV2 - TGTGCCGGATCCTCCAGCTCGGGGAATCAGCCCCAGCATTTT CAGSSSSGNQPQHF
TRBJ1-1 TRBD1 TRBV9 - TGTGCCAGCAGCGTAGTAGGGGACAGTGAAGCTTTCTTT CASSVVGDSEAFF
TRBJ1-1 - TRBV6-2/TRBV6-3 - TGTGCCAGCAGTTACCCCCTACAGGGCAGATTCACTGAAGCTTTCTTT CASSYPLQGRFTEAFF
TRBJ2-3 - TRBV29-1 - TGCAGCGTCGAGAAGACACCTTGGGCAGATACGCAGTATTTT CSVEKTPWADTQYF
TRBJ1-2 - TRBV5-7 once TGTGCCAGCAGCTTGCTTTCCGACACCTTC CASSLLSDTF
TRBJ2-1 TRBD2 TRBV15 - TGTGCCACCAGCTCGGGACTAGCGTACAATGAGCAGTTCTTC CATSSGLAYNEQFF
TRBJ1-5 TRBD1 TRBV19 - TGTGCCAGTAGTATCTGGACAGGGGGGATGAACAATCAGCCCCAGCATTTT CASSIWTGGMNNQPQHF
TRBJ1-3 - TRBV6-5 - TGTGCCAGCAGCCCCAGCGGGGGGCCGAACACCATATATTTT CASSPSGGPNTIYF
TRBJ2-6 - TRBV29-1 - TGCAGCGCCGAAACAGGGCTCGGGGCCAACGTCCTGACTTTC CSAETGLGANVLTF
TRBJ1-3 - TRBV14 - TGTGCCAGCAGCCAAATGGCAGGGGGAAACACCATATATTTT CASSQMAGGNTIYF
TRBJ1-2 TRBD1 TRBV4-3 - TGCGCCAGCAGCCACTCTGGGACAGGGGAGGCCTATGGCTACACCTTC CASSHSGTGEAYGYTF
TRBJ2-3 - TRBV5-4 - TGTGCCAGCAGCTCCCCCTACACAGATACGCAGTATTTT CASSSPYTDTQYF
TRBJ2-7 - TRBV12-5 - TGTGCTAGTGGTTTGGCCTTTGAGGTGCTTTCCTACGAGCAGTACTTC CASGLAFEVLSYEQYF
TRBJ1-1 - TRBV20-1 - TGCAGTGCTAGTGGCGACAGGTGGAACACTGAAGCTTTCTTT CSASGDRWNTEAFF
TRBJ1-6 TRBD1 TRBV30 - TGTGCCTGGAGCGGGACAGGGAGTCGTTCACCCCTCCACTTT CAWSGTGSRSPLHF
TRBJ1-6 TRBD1 TRBV19 - TGTGCCAGTAGTCACAGGGGGCCGGTTGAAAATTCACCCCTCCACTTT CASSHRGPVENSPLHF
TRBJ1-2 TRBD1 TRBV30 - TGTGCCTGGAGTACCGACAGGGGAAAGTATGGCTACACCTTC CAWSTDRGKYGYTF
TRBJ1-4 TRBD1 TRBV4-3 - TGCGCCAGCAGCCCACTACAGGGGATAAGTGAAAAACTGTTTTTT CASSPLQGISEKLFF
TRBJ1-1 - TRBV6-1 - TGTGCCAGCAGTGAACAGGAGGGAGCCACTGAAGCTTTCTTT CASSEQEGATEAFF
TRBJ2-3 - TRBV7-9 - TGTGCCAGCAGCTTAGTCGCCGGGTTCGGCACAGATACGCAGTATTTT CASSLVAGFGTDTQYF
TRBJ2-2 TRBD1 TRBV7-2 - TGTGCCAGCAGCTTACGGCAGGGGGTATTGTGGACCGGGGAGCTGTTTTTT CASSLRQGVLWTGELFF
TRBJ1-1 TRBD1 TRBV19 - TGTGCCTCCAAGGGGGCTATGAACACTGAAGCTTTCTTT CASKGAMNTEAFF
TRBJ1-5 - TRBV5-5 - TGTGCCAGCAGCCCAGGTTGGTTAGGCAATCAGCCCCAGCATTTT CASSPGWLGNQPQHF
TRBJ2-5 - TRBV13 - TGTGCCAGCAGCCCGGGACTCCGGTGGGAGACCCAGTACTTC CASSPGLRWETQYF
TRBJ2-7 - TRBV2 - TGTGCCAGCAGTGAAGAGAGCAGGGGTACTACGAGCACGTACTTC CASSEESRGTTSTYF
TRBJ2-1 TRBD1 TRBV7-3 - TGTGCCAGCAGCTTACGGGACAGGGGGTCCATCTACAATGAGCAGTTCTTC CASSLRDRGSIYNEQFF